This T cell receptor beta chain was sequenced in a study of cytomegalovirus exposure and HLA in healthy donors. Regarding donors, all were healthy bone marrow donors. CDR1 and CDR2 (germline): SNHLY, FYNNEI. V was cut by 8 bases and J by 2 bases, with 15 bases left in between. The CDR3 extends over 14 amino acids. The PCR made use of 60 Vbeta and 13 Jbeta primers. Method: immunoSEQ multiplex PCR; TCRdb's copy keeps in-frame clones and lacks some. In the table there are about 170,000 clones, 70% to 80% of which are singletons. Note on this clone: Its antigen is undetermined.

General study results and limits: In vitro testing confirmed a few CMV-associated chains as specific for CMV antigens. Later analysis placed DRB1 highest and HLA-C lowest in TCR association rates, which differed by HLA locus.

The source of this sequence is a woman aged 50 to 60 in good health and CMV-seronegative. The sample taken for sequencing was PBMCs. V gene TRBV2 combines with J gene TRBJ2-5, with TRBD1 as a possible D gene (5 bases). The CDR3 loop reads CASSAQGIQETQYF. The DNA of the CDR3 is TGTGCCAGCTCAGCTCAGGGTATACAAGAGACCCAGTACTTC.